This note documents a single T cell receptor beta chain sequence. Only in-frame clones appear in the TCRdb table, and some are missing; sequencing was by immunoSEQ multiplex PCR. The data contain hundreds of thousands of clones, 89% of them singletons. The sample is drawn from a study of Ad26.COV2.S vaccination and SARS-CoV-2 variants. Across the study: Into the muscle, Ad26.COV2.S was dosed once or twice, 56 days apart.

Treatment in this sample: over 15 received Ad26.COV2.S at low or high dose, single or two shots; 5 received placebo; per-sample allocation not given. Sampling occurred on day 63 after the first vaccine or placebo injection. The germline V and J ends were trimmed by 2 bases and 3 bases, with 16 bases remaining between them. The germline CDR1 and CDR2 sequences are LNHNV and YYDKDF (reference sequence). The CDR3 runs to 16 residues. The specimen was peripheral blood, collected in a trial of Ad26.COV2.S vaccine versus placebo. The source is a person between 18 and 60 years old who received the Ad26.COV2.S COVID-19 vaccine or a placebo. The chain combines TRBV15 with TRBJ1-2, with D maybe TRBD1 (6 bases). The CDR3 reads CATSRPRSGAYYGYTF. CDR3 sequence (DNA): TGTGCCACCAGCAGACCCCGATCAGGGGCCTACTATGGCTACACCTTC.